The 9 T cell receptor beta chains in this list originate from one sample, sequenced in a study of Ad26.COV2.S vaccination and SARS-CoV-2 variants (dated by TCRdb to the early 2020s). The treatment or condition tag for this specimen amounts to: some 20 received Ad26.COV2.S at low or high dose, single or two shots; several received placebo; per-sample allocation not given. Repertoires of vaccine and placebo recipients were sequenced from samples collected on day 63 after the first injection. The method behind the library was the immunoSEQ multiplex PCR assay. TCRdb provides this immuneACCESS table in a form limited to in-frame rearrangements. Some clones are lacking; in checked studies, under half of them reflect an unresolved V gene, and why the rest are absent is not known. The sample table records 300,000 to 400,000 clones; approximately 86% of these occur just once. The top ten clones comprise about 11% of the sample.

Specimen: peripheral blood, collected in a trial of Ad26.COV2.S vaccine versus placebo. Every receptor here comes from a person aged 18-60 years who received the Ad26.COV2.S COVID-19 vaccine or a placebo.

This chain uses TRBV24-1 with TRBJ1-3; no reliable D call. The germline V gene has CDR1 KGHDR and CDR2 SFDVKD. Trimming took 3 bases from V and 4 from J, leaving 12 bases between them. The CDR3 covers 15 residues. The CDR3 protein is CATSDLPGGGNTIYF. The CDR3 DNA reads as TGTGCCACCAGTGATCTCCCGGGAGGGGGAAACACCATATATTTT.

This chain links TRBV7-8 with TRBJ1-5; D gene ambiguous. Looked up from germline, CDR1 is SGHVS and CDR2 is FQNEAQ. Trimming pared 1 base from V and 3 bases from J, leaving 7 bases between. The CDR3 totals 14 residues. This CDR3 reads CASSLVGYNQPQHF. CDR3 nucleotides: TGTGCCAGCAGCTTAGTCGGCTACAATCAGCCCCAGCATTTT.

This chain links TRBV10-3 with TRBJ2-3; tentatively, D is TRBD2 (6 bases). The CDR3 spans 13 residues. Germline CDR1 reads ENHRY; CDR2 reads SYGVKD. Trimming pared 4 bases from V and 4 bases from J, leaving 9 bases between. The CDR3 region is CAISVGEADTQYF. The CDR3, as DNA: TGTGCCATCAGTGTAGGGGAGGCAGATACGCAGTATTTT.

This clone was seen once. J is TRBJ1-2 and V is TRBV9; D possibly corresponds to TRBD1 (5 bases). Germline V gene data show CDR1 as SGDLS and CDR2 as YYNGEE. The CDR3 loop spans 18 amino acids. Trimming left V 2 bases short and J 4 bases short, with 24 bases between. The CDR3 coding sequence is TGTGCCAGCAGCGTGACCCGGACTGGGGGAAAGATTGGCTATGGCTACACCTTC. Translation: CASSVTRTGGKIGYGYTF.

The rearrangement joins TRBV12-5 to TRBJ2-5; TRBD2 aligns across 7 bases. This CDR3 has 13 amino acids. With 5 bases clipped from V and 1 base from J, the junction kept 1 base outside the gene matches. Germline CDR1 reads LGHNT; CDR2 reads FRNRAP. DNA of the CDR3: TGTGCTAGTGGTGCTAGCGGCCAAGAGACCCAGTACTTC. It encodes CASGASGQETQYF. Filled out from reference TRBV12-5 and TRBJ2-5, the complete variable domain reads DARVTQTPRHKVTEMGQEVTMRCQPILGHNTVFWYRQTMMQGLELLAYFRNRAPLDDSGMPKDRFSAEMPDATLATLKIQPSEPRDSAVYFCASGASGQETQYFGPGTRLLVL.

CDR3 coding DNA: TGTGCCAGCAGCTTGGGACTAGCGGGCCGAAGCTCCTACAATGAGCAGTTCTTC. Encoded protein: CASSLGLAGRSSYNEQFF. The chain recombines TRBV5-4 with TRBJ2-1; 10 nucleotides line up with TRBD2. Trimming at V came to 0 bases and at J to 0 bases, leaving 6 bases not matched to a gene. This CDR3 is 18 amino acids long. The V gene's germline CDR1 is SGHNT and CDR2 YYREEE (reference sequence). Filled out from reference TRBV5-4 and TRBJ2-1, the complete variable domain reads ETGVTQSPTHLIKTRGQQVTLRCSSQSGHNTVSWYQQALGQGPQFIFQYYREEENGRGNFPPRFSGLQFPNYSSELNVNALELDDSALYLCASSLGLAGRSSYNEQFFGPGTRLTVL.

The chain combines TRBV5-1 with TRBJ2-3, with D perhaps matching TRBD1 (6 bases). CDR1 and CDR2 (germline): SGHRS, YFSETQ. V shed 1 base and J shed 2 bases, with 11 bases lying between them. The CDR3 has 15 amino acids. Written as DNA, the CDR3 is TGCGCCAGCAGCTTGTCGGCAGGGGCCACAGATACGCAGTATTTT. Translating gives CASSLSAGATDTQYF.

This clone occurred once. Here the CDR3 DNA reads TGTGCCAGCAGTCAGGGACACCAAAATCAGCCCCAGCATTTT. It translates to CASSQGHQNQPQHF. The chain uses TRBV5-5 and TRBJ1-5; TRBD1 might be the D (6 bases). The CDR3 is 14 amino acids. V was shortened by 5 bases and J by 4 bases, with 13 bases between the two germline ends. Per the germline V gene, CDR1 is SGHKS and CDR2 is YYEKEE (reference sequence).

This clone appeared a single time. V gene TRBV27 combines with J gene TRBJ2-1, with 12 nucleotides matching TRBD2. In germline, CDR1 is MNHEY, CDR2 SMNVEV (reference sequence). The CDR3 totals 17 residues. V was clipped by 3 bases and J by 2 bases; unmatched bases: 5. The DNA for the CDR3 is TGTGCCAGCAGTTTCCTCCGGACTAGCGGGGCCTACAATGAGCAGTTCTTC. This gives the protein CASSFLRTSGAYNEQFF.